This T cell receptor (beta chain) is drawn from a study of cytomegalovirus exposure and HLA in healthy donors. General study points: Exclusion applied to some V segments, including TRBV6-2 and TRBV6-3, as they were indistinguishable. Across HLA loci, a later analysis found differing TCR association rates, with DRB1 most and HLA-C fewest.

Germline V CDR1 and CDR2: KGHSH, LQKENI. The CDR3 is made up of 16 amino acids. The trim removed 6 bases at V and 0 bases at J, leaving 10 bases unmatched. Though nominally healthy at sampling, donors likely had unrecorded immune exposures. This clone came up once. What it binds is unknown. Amplification used 60 Vbeta primers and 13 Jbeta primers. This table comes from immunoSEQ multiplex PCR, and its TCRdb copy is limited to in-frame clones, with some not included. Among over 50,000 clones listed, approximately 71% were seen once. The sequencing sample was made of PBMCs. This chain connects TRBV18 to TRBJ1-1; TRBD1 aligns across 7 bases. The sequence was collected from a man aged 40-55 years in good health and CMV-seropositive. The CDR3 sequence is CASSLRQGPMNTEAFF. Written as DNA, the CDR3 is TGTGCCAGCTCCCTGAGACAGGGACCAATGAACACTGAAGCTTTCTTT.